These 24 T cell receptor beta chains share one sample of origin, sequenced in a study of CD8 T cells in Susac syndrome. With random hexamers, reverse transcription was performed on about 0.5 to 1 ug of RNA. From the immunoSEQ multiplex PCR reads, TCRdb called clonotypes with MiXCR, one entry per CDR3 protein. The sample consists of about 160,000 distinct CDR3 sequences, 95% to 97% of them appearing once. What was sequenced was CD4+ T cells from PBMCs. The receptors here all came from a human donor with Susac syndrome.

The rearrangement joins TRBV4-3 to TRBJ2-1; 7 nucleotides align to TRBD2. The germline gives CDR1 LGHNA, CDR2 YSLEER. The CDR3 sequence is 15 residues long. After removal of 4 bases from V and 0 bases from J, the junction contained 3 bases not matched to a gene. CDR3 in DNA: TGCGCCAGCAGCCGAGGACTAGTCTCCTACAATGAGCAGTTCTTC. This gives the protein CASSRGLVSYNEQFF.

V is TRBV20-1 and J is TRBJ1-2; tentative D call: TRBD1 (6 bases). CDR1 is DFQATT and CDR2 is SNEGSKA in the germline V gene (reference sequence). This CDR3 comprises 12 residues. V was shortened by 5 bases and J by 5 bases, with 12 bases between the two germline ends. The CDR3 region has the DNA TGCAGTGCTCCCGACAGGAGATATGGCTACACCTTC. As protein: CSAPDRRYGYTF.

V and J are TRBV15 and TRBJ2-5; either TRBD1 or TRBD2 may fit D (5 bases each). This CDR3 is 13 amino acids long. Trimming took off 11 bases at V and 1 base at J, with 14 bases between the two ends. Germline V gives CDR1 LNHNV, CDR2 YYDKDF (reference sequence). The CDR3 DNA follows: TGTGCCTCCCATGGGGGACCCCAAGAGACCCAGTACTTC. Translated, it gives CASHGGPQETQYF.

J is TRBJ2-5 and V is TRBV7-8, with TRBD1 matching 9 bases. V shed 4 bases, J shed 0 bases, and the junction held 0 bases outside the gene matches. This CDR3 contains 14 residues. CDR1 and CDR2 from the germline V gene are SGHVS and FQNEAQ. This chain's CDR3 is CASSWDRDQETQYF. The CDR3, as DNA: TGTGCCAGCAGCTGGGACAGGGACCAAGAGACCCAGTACTTC.

The J gene is TRBJ1-1, the V gene TRBV4-3, with a possible D match to TRBD1 (6 bases). The CDR3 covers 14 residues. V was pared by 0 bases and J by 3 bases, with 8 bases between. Looked up from germline, CDR1 is LGHNA and CDR2 is YSLEER. CDR3 amino acids: CASSQDGGDTEAFF. In DNA, the CDR3 is TGCGCCAGCAGCCAAGACGGGGGCGACACTGAAGCTTTCTTT.

In its sample, this clonotype was seen once. V and J are TRBV2 and TRBJ2-2; no reliable D call. V lost 8 bases and J lost 6, with 10 bases in between. The CDR3 sequence is 12 residues long. From germline, CDR1 is SNHLY and CDR2 FYNNEI. CDR3 amino acids: CASHAYAGELFF. The CDR3 nucleotides are TGTGCCAGCCATGCCTATGCCGGGGAGCTGTTTTTT. The full variable domain, completed using reference TRBV2 and TRBJ2-2, is EPEVTQTPSHQVTQMGQEVILRCVPISNHLYFYWYRQILGQKVEFLVSFYNNEISEKSEIFDDQFSVERPDGSNFTLKIRSTKLEDSAMYFCASHAYAGELFFGEGSRLTVL.

This clonotype showed up just once. The V gene is TRBV12-3 or TRBV12-4, the J gene TRBJ1-1; TRBD1 agrees at 8 bases. The CDR3 length is 15 residues. Trimming cost V 6 bases and J 0 bases; bases outside gene matches: 6. CDR3 protein: CASRSTGALNTEAFF. The CDR3 DNA follows: TGTGCCAGCAGGTCGACAGGGGCCCTGAACACTGAAGCTTTCTTT.

The gene calls are TRBV5-1 and TRBJ2-1; 7 bases are a match to TRBD2. Unmatched junction bases numbered 13, after V lost 4 bases and J lost 9 bases. Germline CDR1 and CDR2: SGHRS and YFSETQ. The CDR3 runs 15 residues. CDR3 region: CASSLDAREKGEQFF. The CDR3, as DNA: TGCGCCAGCAGCCTGGACGCGCGGGAGAAGGGTGAGCAGTTCTTC.

The rearrangement links TRBV4-3 to TRBJ2-7; maybe TRBD2 (6 bases). From germline, CDR1 is LGHNA and CDR2 YSLEER. Trimming cost V 2 bases and J 1 base, with 9 bases left between them. The CDR3 consists of 14 residues. The CDR3 loop is CASSQCGTSYEQYV. As DNA, the CDR3 is TGCGCCAGCAGCCAATGCGGGACTTCCTACGAGCAGTACGTC.

The gene calls are TRBV28 and TRBJ2-6; D tentatively reads TRBD1 or TRBD2 (5 bases each). Trimming removed 5 bases at V and 7 bases at J, with 24 bases between. The germline CDR1 and CDR2 sequences are MDHEN and SYDVKM. The CDR3 totals 18 residues. The CDR3 region is CASSPPGRSLGSANVLTF. CDR3 DNA sequence: TGTGCCAGCAGTCCACCGGGACGCAGCCTCGGCTCTGCCAACGTCCTGACTTTC.

The rearrangement uses TRBV5-6 and TRBJ2-5, with D tentatively TRBD1 (6 bases). The CDR3 totals 17 residues. The germline V gene has CDR1 SGHDT and CDR2 YYEEEE. Deletions cut 4 bases from V and 4 bases from J, with 23 bases between. The CDR3: CASSRGDLRLGGETQYF. The DNA of the CDR3 is TGTGCCAGCAGCCGAGGGGACCTCCGTCTAGGGGGAGAGACCCAGTACTTC.

V is TRBV20-1 and J is TRBJ2-5; 8 nucleotides agree with TRBD2. Trimming took 3 bases from V and 1 from J; bases not matched to a gene: 4. Germline V gene sequence: CDR1 DFQATT, CDR2 SNEGSKA (reference sequence). The CDR3 spans 14 residues. In DNA form, the CDR3 reads TGCAGTGCTAGGGGTACTAGCGGCCAAGAGACCCAGTACTTC. This encodes CSARGTSGQETQYF.

The chain links TRBV3-1 to TRBJ2-7; D gene uncertain. This CDR3 spans 12 amino acids. V lost 0 bases and J lost 5, with 5 bases in between. Germline lookup yields CDR1 LGHDT and CDR2 YNNKEL (reference sequence). CDR3 sequence reads: CASSQDSHEQYF. Written as DNA, the CDR3 is TGTGCCAGCAGCCAAGATTCCCACGAGCAGTACTTC.

The gene calls are TRBV28 and TRBJ2-3, with a weak D call TRBD2 (7 bases). V lost 4 bases and J lost 3, with 17 bases in between. Per germline, CDR1 MDHEN and CDR2 SYDVKM. The CDR3 runs to 16 residues. CDR3 DNA: TGTGCCAGCAGTTCCTACACAGGGAGGGGGACAGATACGCAGTATTTT. It is translated as CASSSYTGRGTDTQYF.

To note about this clonotype: A read error may produce the germline difference seen at one junction end. As DNA, the CDR3 is TGTGCCACCAGCGGAGACAGGTCCTCTGGGGCCAACGTCCTGACTTTC. Translation gives CATSGDRSSGANVLTF. This rearrangement joins TRBV15 to TRBJ2-6, with D possibly matching TRBD1 (6 bases). Looked up from germline, CDR1 is LNHNV and CDR2 is YYDKDF (reference sequence). This CDR3 is built from 16 residues.

The chain uses TRBV20-1 and TRBJ2-5; D is possibly TRBD1 (6 bases). This CDR3 region has 14 residues. The germline V and J ends were trimmed by 6 bases and 3 bases, with 17 bases remaining between them. Germline V CDR1 and CDR2: DFQATT, SNEGSKA (reference sequence). DNA for the CDR3: TGCAGTGCCGTCCACCGCAGGGGCGAAGAGACCCAGTACTTC. It is translated as CSAVHRRGEETQYF.

This clonotype occurred once. The V and J genes are TRBV25-1 and TRBJ2-7; D is ambiguous. The germline gives CDR1 MGHDK, CDR2 SYGVNS. The CDR3 is made up of 15 amino acids. Trimming stripped 1 base from V and 0 bases from J, with 10 bases between. The CDR3 sequence is CASSESDLSSYEQYF. CDR3 DNA sequence: TGTGCCAGCAGTGAATCGGATCTGAGCTCCTACGAGCAGTACTTC.

CDR3 bases: TGCGCCAGCAGCCAACCCCGGGCCTACACAGATACGCAGTATTTT. Translating gives CASSQPRAYTDTQYF. The chain has TRBV4-1 and TRBJ2-3; D unresolved. The CDR3 length is 15 residues. CDR1 and CDR2 (germline): MGHRA, YSYEKL. Trimming took 2 bases from V and 2 from J, leaving 11 bases between them.

The chain has TRBV7-2 and TRBJ1-2, with TRBD1 identical over 8 bases. Germline values: CDR1 SGHTA, CDR2 FQGNSA. The ends lost 3 bases at V and 5 bases at J; junction bases unmatched: 2. The CDR3 totals 13 residues. The CDR3 bases are TGTGCCAGCAGCTTGGGACAGGAGTATGGCTACACCTTC. Its translation: CASSLGQEYGYTF.

The CDR3 spells CSVSRTGENQPQHF. In DNA, the CDR3 is TGCAGCGTATCCCGGACGGGAGAAAATCAGCCCCAGCATTTT. The chain links TRBV29-1 to TRBJ1-5; D call uncertain. The CDR3 is 14 residues long. V dropped 6 bases and J dropped 4 bases, with 16 bases sitting between them. Germline lookup yields CDR1 SQVTM and CDR2 ANQGSEA.

This chain links TRBV5-1 with TRBJ2-3, with 7 bases fitting TRBD2. Trimming took 4 bases from V and 0 from J; bases not matched to a gene: 8. The CDR3 is 16 residues long. The V gene's germline CDR1 is SGHRS and CDR2 YFSETQ. As DNA, the CDR3 is TGCGCCAGCAGCGGGAGACTAGCCTCTAGCACAGATACGCAGTATTTT. Translation: CASSGRLASSTDTQYF. The full variable domain, completed using reference TRBV5-1 and TRBJ2-3, is KAGVTQTPRYLIKTRGQQVTLSCSPISGHRSVSWYQQTPGQGLQFLFEYFSETQRNKGNFPGRFSGRQFSNSRSEMNVSTLELGDSALYLCASSGRLASSTDTQYFGPGTRLTVL.

The chain links TRBV19 to TRBJ2-6, with 11 nucleotides matching TRBD1. V was pared by 5 bases and J by 1 base, with 4 bases of the junction left unmatched. The CDR3 runs 17 residues. Germline CDR1 LNHDA, CDR2 SQIVND (reference sequence). The CDR3 coding sequence is TGTGCCAGTAGTCCCGGACAGGGGGCTTCTGGGGCCAACGTCCTGACTTTC. Translating gives CASSPGQGASGANVLTF.

V usage is TRBV30 and J usage is TRBJ2-7; TRBD1 agrees at 9 bases. CDR3 length: 15 residues. CDR1 is GTSNPN and CDR2 is SVGIG in the germline V gene (reference sequence). V lost 2 bases to trimming and J lost 1 base; unmatched junction nucleotides: 6. CDR3 sequence (DNA): TGTGCCTGGAGTTCCCTTGGACAGGGGTCCTACGAGCAGTACTTC. Translation gives CAWSSLGQGSYEQYF.

The chain has TRBV29-1 and TRBJ2-1, with TRBD2 as a possible D gene (6 bases). CDR1 SQVTM and CDR2 ANQGSEA come from the germline V gene. The V end lost 2 bases, the J end lost 7 bases, and 9 bases lay between the germline ends. The CDR3 has 12 amino acids. CDR3 amino acids: CSVEISGNEQFF. CDR3 sequence (DNA): TGCAGCGTTGAAATTAGCGGAAATGAGCAGTTCTTC.